One and the same sample provided the 17 T cell receptor beta chains below, sequenced in a study of blood T cells in healthy people across ages (dated by TCRdb to the mid-2010s). The library was prepared using 5' RACE. This sample was sequenced with an Illumina HiSeq 2500. A second PCR of roughly 7 to 12 cycles was run with a J-beta primer mix and a sample-barcoded 5' primer. The public reads were run again by TCRdb, first through fastp at Q25 and then through MiXCR, and only productive beta chains were kept. Every entry covers one CDR3 protein and lists the most common genes and DNA from its rows. In all, the sample holds about 770,000 distinct CDR3 sequences, and more than 40% of those were seen once. The top ten clones comprise around 18% of the sample. Sequenced material: blood. The source of these receptors is a man aged 60 to 69 in good health.

This clonotype has at least ten counts. The chain links TRBV4-1 to TRBJ2-2; 11 bases fit TRBD2. The CDR3 runs to 21 residues. V gave up 0 bases and J gave up 3 bases; unmatched junction bases: 15. Germline V gene data show CDR1 as MGHRA and CDR2 as YSYEKL. CDR3 sequence (DNA): TGCGCCAGCAGCCAAGATCGCGGTGGTAGCGGGGGGGCGCGCGACACCGGGGAGCTGTTTTTT. It codes for CASSQDRGGSGGARDTGELFF.

V usage is TRBV7-2 and J usage is TRBJ2-3; 10 bases align to TRBD2. Germline-derived CDR1 and CDR2 are SGHTA and FQGNSA. CDR3 length: 18 residues. The J segment lost 6 bases and the V segment lost 1 base, leaving 13 bases of the junction unmatched. The CDR3 DNA follows: TGTGCCAGCAGCTTAGGAGGACTAGCGGAAAGTTCCCGGGATACGCAGTATTTT. Its protein is CASSLGGLAESSRDTQYF.

The chain uses TRBV21-1 and TRBJ1-3. TRBV21-1 is a listed pseudogene. This CDR3 is built from 11 residues. In DNA form, the CDR3 reads TGTGCCAGCACCTCTGGAAACACCATATATTTT. Translating it yields CASTSGNTIYF.

The genes are TRBV12-3 or TRBV12-4 and TRBJ1-1; possibly TRBD1 for D (5 bases). The CDR3 consists of 15 residues. The ends were cut back, 3 bases at V and 0 bases at J, with 11 bases in the middle. CDR3 nucleotides: TGTGCCAGCAGTTTTCGCCGGGACCTGAACACTGAAGCTTTCTTT. It is translated as CASSFRRDLNTEAFF.

J is TRBJ2-7 and V is TRBV2; TRBD2 is a possible D gene (7 bases). The CDR3 runs to 16 residues. The germline V gene has CDR1 SNHLY and CDR2 FYNNEI. Trimming shortened V by 4 bases and J by 3 bases, and 19 bases separated the two germline ends. CDR3 nucleotides: TGTGCCAGCAGTGCCTCCTTAGGGGGGAGGGACTACGAGCAGTACTTC. The encoded protein is CASSASLGGRDYEQYF. Together with reference TRBV2 and TRBJ2-7, the CDR3 gives the full variable domain: EPEVTQTPSHQVTQMGQEVILRCVPISNHLYFYWYRQILGQKVEFLVSFYNNEISEKSEIFDDQFSVERPDGSNFTLKIRSTKLEDSAMYFCASSASLGGRDYEQYFGPGTRLTVT.

This clonotype was detected only a few times. This chain links TRBV9 with TRBJ1-2, with TRBD1 as a possible D gene (5 bases). Germline lookup yields CDR1 SGDLS and CDR2 YYNGEE. The CDR3 runs 13 residues. The ends were cut back, 4 bases at V and 4 bases at J, with 11 bases in the middle. CDR3 loop: CASSPSGTYGYTF. The DNA of the CDR3 is TGTGCCAGCAGCCCCTCAGGGACCTATGGCTACACCTTC.

This chain's CDR3 is CASRNVGGAGGYTF. The CDR3 DNA follows: TGTGCCAGTAGAAATGTCGGGGGGGCGGGTGGCTACACCTTC. The chain carries TRBV6-6 and TRBJ1-2, with D perhaps matching TRBD1 (6 bases). Germline V gives CDR1 MNHNY, CDR2 SVGAGI (reference sequence). The V and J ends lost 9 bases and 7 bases respectively, with 21 bases between them. The CDR3 runs to 14 residues.

This clonotype appeared a few times. This sequence joins TRBV20-1 and TRBJ2-7, with 10 positions matching TRBD2. Germline V CDR1 and CDR2: DFQATT, SNEGSKA (reference sequence). Germline trimming cut 1 base from V and 4 bases from J; bases unmatched to any gene: 10. The CDR3 is made up of 16 amino acids. The CDR3 region is CSARGPAGGAVYEQYF. The CDR3 nucleotides are TGCAGTGCTAGAGGTCCAGCGGGGGGGGCCGTTTACGAGCAGTACTTC.

The chain employs TRBV20-1 and TRBJ2-3; 8 nucleotides line up with TRBD2. This CDR3 is 15 amino acids long. In germline, CDR1 is DFQATT, CDR2 SNEGSKA (reference sequence). Trimming cost V 0 bases and J 4 bases; bases outside gene matches: 6. The CDR3 protein is CSARDGTSGADTQYF. Here the CDR3 DNA reads TGCAGTGCTAGAGACGGGACTAGTGGGGCAGATACGCAGTATTTT.

In regard to this clonotype: The junction departs from the called germline gene at one end, perhaps through a read error. The chain is built from TRBV4-2 and TRBJ2-5; TRBD2 agrees at 14 bases. The V gene's germline CDR1 is LGHNA and CDR2 YNFKEQ. This CDR3 is built from 18 residues. The CDR3 bases are TGTGCCAGCAGCCCCAGACTAGCGGGGGGGCCTCACCAAGAGACTCAGTACTTC. It codes for CASSPRLAGGPHQETQYF.

As DNA, the CDR3 is TGTGCCACCAGCAGAGCCACTGGCGGGGGTTACAATGAGCAGTTCTTC. Translated: CATSRATGGGYNEQFF. The chain joins TRBV15 to TRBJ2-1; TRBD2 matches at 7 bases. The CDR3 length is 16 residues. From germline, CDR1 is LNHNV and CDR2 YYDKDF (reference sequence). V dropped 1 base and J dropped 4; count of bases not matched to a gene: 7. The full variable domain, with the rest looked up from reference TRBV15 and TRBJ2-1, is DAMVIQNPRYQVTQFGKPVTLSCSQTLNHNVMYWYQQKSSQAPKLLFHYYDKDFNNEADTPDNFQSRRPNTSFCFLDIRSPGLGDTAMYLCATSRATGGGYNEQFFGPGTRLTVL.

The J gene is TRBJ2-4, the V gene TRBV7-2, with D perhaps TRBD1 (6 bases). CDR1 and CDR2 from the germline V gene are SGHTA and FQGNSA. Trimming took off 1 base at V and 4 bases at J, with 14 bases between the two ends. This CDR3 is 16 amino acids long. This CDR3 is CASSLEGTRQKNIQYF. CDR3 nucleotides: TGTGCCAGCAGCTTAGAGGGGACACGGCAAAAAAACATTCAGTACTTC.

CDR3 loop: CAISESVGQNYGYTF. Here the CDR3 DNA reads TGTGCCATCAGTGAGTCGGTAGGACAGAACTATGGCTACACCTTC. V usage is TRBV10-3 and J usage is TRBJ1-2; possible D gene TRBD1, 6 bases. Germline CDR1 ENHRY, CDR2 SYGVKD. The V and J ends lost 0 bases and 2 bases respectively, with 10 bases between them. The CDR3 spans 15 residues.

The V and J genes are TRBV7-2 and TRBJ2-5; perhaps TRBD2 as D (6 bases). CDR1 SGHTA and CDR2 FQGNSA come from the germline V gene. Trimming stripped 1 base from V and 3 bases from J, with 9 bases between. This CDR3 has 14 residues. The chain's CDR3 is CASSLVRGKETQYF. The CDR3 DNA is TGTGCCAGCAGCTTAGTCCGGGGGAAAGAGACCCAGTACTTC.

In regard to this clonotype: At one of its ends the junction is not consistent with the germline gene, which may arise from a read error. The rearrangement joins TRBV30 to TRBJ2-1; the D gene could be TRBD1 or TRBD2 (7 bases each). From germline, CDR1 is GTSNPN and CDR2 SVGIG (reference sequence). The CDR3 has 12 amino acids. The CDR3 loop reads CVWQGGYNEQFF. The CDR3 DNA follows: TGTGTCTGGCAGGGGGGGTACAATGAGCAGTTCTTC.

The chain combines TRBV12-3 or TRBV12-4 with TRBJ1-5, with TRBD1 identical over 9 bases. CDR3 length: 16 residues. Trimming took 6 bases from V and 2 from J; bases not matched to a gene: 8. CDR3 nucleotide sequence: TGTGCCAGCAGCGAACAGGGGGCGGTCGGCAATCAGCCCCAGCATTTT. Its translation is CASSEQGAVGNQPQHF.

On this clonotype: The junction does not match germline at one end; this may be a read error. The rearrangement uses TRBV13 and TRBJ2-3; 7 bases are shared with TRBD2. In germline, CDR1 is PRHDT, CDR2 FYEKMQ (reference sequence). CDR3 size: 16 residues. Written as DNA, the CDR3 is TGTGCCAGCAGCCGGGCGGCGGGGGAAAACACAGATACGCGGTATTTT. It specifies CASSRAAGENTDTRYF.